This T cell receptor (beta chain) is drawn from a study of T cell responses to AZD1222 COVID-19 vaccine. For the study at large: Researchers grouped second doses given at about 4 or about 12 weeks into one pool. General study results and limits: Baseline serology detected seropositivity in only a handful of AZD1222 recipients. Reportedly, close to half of spike-specific TCRs are directed against unmutated variant regions.

The assay was immunoSEQ multiplex PCR, and TCRdb's table has in-frame clones only and misses some. This repertoire shows approximately 140,000 clones, around 91% found once; its top ten account for roughly 5.6%. The V end lost 7 bases, the J end lost 1 base, and 10 bases lay between the germline ends. There are 13 residues in the CDR3. Looked up from germline, CDR1 is MNHEY and CDR2 is SVGAGI. Regarding this clone: Its antigen is not known.

This chain connects TRBV6-5 to TRBJ1-1; TRBD1 might be the D (6 bases). Sequences were derived from peripheral blood, sampled on day 0 of AZD1222 vaccination. The sequence came from an adult in good health. CDR3 in amino acids: CASTDRGNTEAFF. The CDR3 DNA is TGTGCCAGCACGGACAGAGGGAACACTGAAGCTTTCTTT.